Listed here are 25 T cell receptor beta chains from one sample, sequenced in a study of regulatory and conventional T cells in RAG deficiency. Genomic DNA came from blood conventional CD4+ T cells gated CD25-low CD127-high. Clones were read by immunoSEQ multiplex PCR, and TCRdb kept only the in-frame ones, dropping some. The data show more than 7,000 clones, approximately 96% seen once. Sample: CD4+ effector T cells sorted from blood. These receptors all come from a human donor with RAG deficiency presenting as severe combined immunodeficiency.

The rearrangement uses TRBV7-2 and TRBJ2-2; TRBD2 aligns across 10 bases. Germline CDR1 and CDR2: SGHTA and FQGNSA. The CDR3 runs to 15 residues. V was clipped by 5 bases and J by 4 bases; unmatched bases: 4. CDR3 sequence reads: CASSQREGLTGELFF. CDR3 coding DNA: TGTGCCAGCAGCCAGCGGGAGGGCCTCACCGGGGAGCTGTTTTTT.

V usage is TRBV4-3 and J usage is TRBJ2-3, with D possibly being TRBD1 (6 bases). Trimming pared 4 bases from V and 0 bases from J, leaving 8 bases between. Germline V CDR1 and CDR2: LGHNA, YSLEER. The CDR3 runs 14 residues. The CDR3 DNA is TGCGCCAGCAGCCGGGACACTAGCACAGATACGCAGTATTTT. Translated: CASSRDTSTDTQYF.

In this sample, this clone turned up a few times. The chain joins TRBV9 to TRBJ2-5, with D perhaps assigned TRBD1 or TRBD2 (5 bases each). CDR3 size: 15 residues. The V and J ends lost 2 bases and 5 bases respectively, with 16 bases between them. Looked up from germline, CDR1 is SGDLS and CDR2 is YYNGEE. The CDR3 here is CASSVGIGRGETQYF. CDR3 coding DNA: TGTGCCAGCAGCGTTGGGATAGGACGGGGCGAGACCCAGTACTTC.

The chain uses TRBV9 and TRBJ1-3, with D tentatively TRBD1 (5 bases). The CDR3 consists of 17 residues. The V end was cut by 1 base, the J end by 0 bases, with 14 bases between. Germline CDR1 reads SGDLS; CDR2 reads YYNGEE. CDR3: CASSVHQGALSGNTIYF. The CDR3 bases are TGTGCCAGCAGCGTACATCAGGGAGCGCTCTCTGGAAACACCATATATTTT.

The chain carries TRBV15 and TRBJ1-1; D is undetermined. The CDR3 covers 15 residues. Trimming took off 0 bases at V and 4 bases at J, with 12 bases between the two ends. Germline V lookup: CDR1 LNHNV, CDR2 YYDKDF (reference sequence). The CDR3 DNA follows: TGTGCCACCAGCAGAGATGTCTTGGGCGGCACTGAAGCTTTCTTT. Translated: CATSRDVLGGTEAFF.

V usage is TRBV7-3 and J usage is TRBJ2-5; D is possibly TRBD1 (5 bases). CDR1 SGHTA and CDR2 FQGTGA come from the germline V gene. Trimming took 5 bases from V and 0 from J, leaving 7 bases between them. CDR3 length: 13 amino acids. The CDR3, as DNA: TGTGCCAGCAGCCCAGGGAACCAAGAGACCCAGTACTTC. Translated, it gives CASSPGNQETQYF.

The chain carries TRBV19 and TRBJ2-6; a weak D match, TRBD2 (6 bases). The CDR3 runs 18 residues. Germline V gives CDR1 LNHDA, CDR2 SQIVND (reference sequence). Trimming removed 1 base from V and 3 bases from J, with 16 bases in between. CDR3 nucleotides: TGTGCCAGTAGTATAGGGTGGTCGGGGGATATTGGGGCCAACGTCCTGACTTTC. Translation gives CASSIGWSGDIGANVLTF.

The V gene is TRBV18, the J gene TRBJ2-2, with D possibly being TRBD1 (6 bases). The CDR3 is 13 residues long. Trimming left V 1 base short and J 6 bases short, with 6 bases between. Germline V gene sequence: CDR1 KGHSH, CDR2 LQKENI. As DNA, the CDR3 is TGTGCCAGCTCACCACAGGGGGCCGGGGAGCTGTTTTTT. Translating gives CASSPQGAGELFF.

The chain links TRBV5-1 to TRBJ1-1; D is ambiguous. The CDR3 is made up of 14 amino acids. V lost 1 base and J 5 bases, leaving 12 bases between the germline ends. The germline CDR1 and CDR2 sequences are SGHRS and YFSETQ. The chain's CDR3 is CASSLLMSETEAFF. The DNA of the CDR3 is TGCGCCAGCAGCTTGTTAATGTCTGAAACTGAAGCTTTCTTT.

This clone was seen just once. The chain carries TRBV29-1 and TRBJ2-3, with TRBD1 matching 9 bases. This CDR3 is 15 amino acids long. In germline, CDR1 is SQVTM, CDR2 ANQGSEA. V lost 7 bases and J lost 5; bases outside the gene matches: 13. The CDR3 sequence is CSALLTGGRVDTQYF. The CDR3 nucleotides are TGCAGCGCCTTACTCACAGGGGGCAGAGTAGATACGCAGTATTTT.

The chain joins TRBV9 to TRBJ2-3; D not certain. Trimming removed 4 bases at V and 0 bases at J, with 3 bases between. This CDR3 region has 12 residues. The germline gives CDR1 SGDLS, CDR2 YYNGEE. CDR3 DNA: TGTGCCAGCAGCCCTAGCACAGATACGCAGTATTTT. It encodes CASSPSTDTQYF.

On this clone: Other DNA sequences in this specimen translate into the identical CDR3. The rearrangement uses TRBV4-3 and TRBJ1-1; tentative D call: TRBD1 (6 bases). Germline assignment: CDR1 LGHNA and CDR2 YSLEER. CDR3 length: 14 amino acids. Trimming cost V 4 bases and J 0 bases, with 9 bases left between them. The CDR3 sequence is CASSLDSLNTEAFF. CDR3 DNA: TGCGCCAGCAGCCTGGACAGTTTGAACACTGAAGCTTTCTTT.

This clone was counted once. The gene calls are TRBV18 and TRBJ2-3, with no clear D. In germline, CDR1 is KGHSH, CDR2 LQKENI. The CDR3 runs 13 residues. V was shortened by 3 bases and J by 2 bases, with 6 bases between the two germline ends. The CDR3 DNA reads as TGTGCCAGCTCACCCCGGGTCACAGATACGCAGTATTTT. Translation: CASSPRVTDTQYF.

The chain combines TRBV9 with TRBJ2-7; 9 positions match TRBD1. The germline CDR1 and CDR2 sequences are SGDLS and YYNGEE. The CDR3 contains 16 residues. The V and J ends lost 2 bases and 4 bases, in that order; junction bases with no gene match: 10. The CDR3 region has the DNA TGTGCCAGCAGCGTCCTAGGACAGGGGCCGATTTACGAGCAGTACTTC. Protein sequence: CASSVLGQGPIYEQYF.

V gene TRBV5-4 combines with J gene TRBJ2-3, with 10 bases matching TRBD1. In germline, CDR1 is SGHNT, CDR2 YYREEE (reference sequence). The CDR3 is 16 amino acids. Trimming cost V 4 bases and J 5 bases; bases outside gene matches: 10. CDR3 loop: CASSPQTGGGGDTQYF. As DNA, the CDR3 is TGTGCCAGCAGCCCTCAGACAGGGGGCGGCGGAGATACGCAGTATTTT.

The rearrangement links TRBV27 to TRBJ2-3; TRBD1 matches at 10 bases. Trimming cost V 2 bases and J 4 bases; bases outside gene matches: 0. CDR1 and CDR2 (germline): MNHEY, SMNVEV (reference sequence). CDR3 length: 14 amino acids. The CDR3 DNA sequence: TGTGCCAGCAGTTTAGGACAGGGGGCAGATACGCAGTATTTT. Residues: CASSLGQGADTQYF.

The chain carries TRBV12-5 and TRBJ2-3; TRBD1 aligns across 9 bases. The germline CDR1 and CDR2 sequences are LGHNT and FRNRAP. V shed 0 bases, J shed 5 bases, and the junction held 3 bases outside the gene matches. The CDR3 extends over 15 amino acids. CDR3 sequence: CASGLVQGAGDTQYF. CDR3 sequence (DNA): TGTGCTAGTGGTTTGGTACAGGGGGCGGGAGATACGCAGTATTTT.

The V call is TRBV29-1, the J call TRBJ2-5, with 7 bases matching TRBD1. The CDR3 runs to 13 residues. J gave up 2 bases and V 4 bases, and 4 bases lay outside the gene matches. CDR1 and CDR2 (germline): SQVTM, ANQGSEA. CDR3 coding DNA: TGCAGCGTTGGAGGCAGGGGGCAAGAGACCCAGTACTTC. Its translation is CSVGGRGQETQYF.

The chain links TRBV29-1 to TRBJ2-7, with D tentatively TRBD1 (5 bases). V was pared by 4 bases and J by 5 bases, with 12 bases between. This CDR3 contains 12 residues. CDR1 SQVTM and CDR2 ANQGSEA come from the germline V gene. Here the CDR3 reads CSVVGAAHEQYF. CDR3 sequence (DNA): TGCAGCGTTGTAGGGGCGGCGCACGAGCAGTACTTC.

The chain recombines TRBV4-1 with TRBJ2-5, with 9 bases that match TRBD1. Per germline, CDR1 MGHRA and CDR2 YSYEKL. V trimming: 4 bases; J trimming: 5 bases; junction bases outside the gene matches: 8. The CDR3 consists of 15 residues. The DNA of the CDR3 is TGCGCCAGCAGCCGGATACAGGGGGCAGGGGAGACCCAGTACTTC. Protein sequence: CASSRIQGAGETQYF.

CDR3 nucleotides: TGTGCCAGCCTATTACCACAGGGGGGCAATGAGCAGTTCTTC. It specifies CASLLPQGGNEQFF. The rearrangement links TRBV6-6 to TRBJ2-1; 8 bases map to TRBD1. CDR3 size: 14 residues. Germline CDR1 is MNHNY and CDR2 is SVGAGI (reference sequence). V shed 8 bases, J shed 6 bases, and the junction held 9 bases outside the gene matches.

CDR3 DNA: TGCGCCAGCAGCCGGGAGGGGCAGGGCTCCTACGAGCAGTACTTC. Amino acid sequence: CASSREGQGSYEQYF. The V call is TRBV4-3, the J call TRBJ2-7; TRBD2 agrees at 7 bases. Germline V gene data show CDR1 as LGHNA and CDR2 as YSLEER. J was trimmed by 0 bases and V by 4 bases; bases with no gene match: 6. The length of the CDR3 is 15 residues.

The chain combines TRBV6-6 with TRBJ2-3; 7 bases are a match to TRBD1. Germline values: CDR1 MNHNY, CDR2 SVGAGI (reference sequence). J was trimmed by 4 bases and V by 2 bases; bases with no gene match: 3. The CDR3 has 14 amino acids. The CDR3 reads CASSYADRADTQYF. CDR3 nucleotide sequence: TGTGCCAGCAGTTACGCTGACAGGGCAGATACGCAGTATTTT.

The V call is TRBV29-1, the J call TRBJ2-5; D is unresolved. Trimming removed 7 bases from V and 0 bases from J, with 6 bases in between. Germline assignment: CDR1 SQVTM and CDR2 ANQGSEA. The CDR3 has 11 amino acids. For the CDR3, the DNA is TGCAGCGCTATAAACCAAGAGACCCAGTACTTC. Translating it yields CSAINQETQYF.

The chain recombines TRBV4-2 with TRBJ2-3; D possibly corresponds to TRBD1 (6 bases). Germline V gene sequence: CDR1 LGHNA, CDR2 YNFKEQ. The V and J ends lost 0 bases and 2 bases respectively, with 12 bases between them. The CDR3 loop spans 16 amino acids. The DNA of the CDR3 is TGTGCCAGCAGCCAAGACTCAGGGGCCTTCACAGATACGCAGTATTTT. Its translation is CASSQDSGAFTDTQYF.